The clone carrying this T cell receptor beta chain occurred many times. Antigen unknown. These data are taken from a study of T cell repertoires in cytomegalovirus infection. Across the whole study: Both a matching HLA type and CMV infection were indicated by public TCR beta signatures.

V shed 5 bases, J shed 2 bases, and the junction held 8 bases outside the gene matches. Germline assignment: CDR1 SGHVS and CDR2 FNYEAQ. The CDR3 runs to 18 residues. Findings and limits, study-wide: There were carriers of CMV plus the relevant HLA, and cumulative public TCR beta family frequency identified them. The ex vivo response showed dominance by HLA-C-restricted CMV-specific TCR beta clonotypes.

TCRdb itself ran the reads through MiXCR, one entry per CDR3 protein. The sample lists 80,000 or so distinct CDR3 sequences, roughly a quarter occurring once. The source of this sequence is a human donor in good health (CMV status not recorded). Some clones in this sample may be carry-over from other donors' samples. The rearrangement uses TRBV7-6 and TRBJ2-3; the match to TRBD2 covers 15 bases. Sequenced material: CD8+ T cells from cultured PBMCs, taken from culture after CMV antigen stimulation. CDR3 region: CASSLGLAGGQDTDTQYF. The CDR3, as DNA: TGTGCCAGCAGCCTTGGACTAGCGGGAGGGCAAGACACAGATACGCAGTATTTT.